The rows below give T cell receptor beta chains drawn from one sample of a study of T cells expressing NK-cell markers. TCRdb reprocessed the 5' RACE reads, with one entry per CDR3 protein and no DNA. The specimen's table records 450,000 to 600,000 distinct CDR3 sequences. Sequencing was carried out using blood T cells: a sorted CD56 or NKG2C T cell subset, CD4+ or CD8+ T cells, or bulk PBMC T cells (not recorded which). All receptors come from a man aged 18 to 30 in good health. Both conserved end residues are part of each CDR3. The order of the fields is V gene, J gene, CDR3 protein.

TRBV28	TRBJ2-7	CASSYGNAEQYF
TRBV7-9	TRBJ2-5	CASTPPGQETQYF
TRBV12-3/TRBV12-4	TRBJ2-2	CASGISGTSGPPGELFF
TRBV29-1	TRBJ2-2	CSVLSGSGGELFF
TRBV12-3/TRBV12-4	TRBJ2-5	CASTGTSGQETQYF
TRBV5-1	TRBJ2-5	CASRPTGGWEETQYF
TRBV6-2/TRBV6-3	TRBJ1-1	CASSYPTGNTEAFF
TRBV3-1	TRBJ2-1	CASSRVGTLWNEQFF
TRBV10-3	TRBJ2-3	CATGWSAGSTDTQYF
TRBV13	TRBJ2-1	CASSSPGLANNNEQFF
TRBV20-1	TRBJ2-3	CSASPSEIQYF
TRBV15	TRBJ2-5	CATSRDGTGGETQYF
TRBV5-1	TRBJ1-4	CASSDRGETNEKLFF
TRBV7-6	TRBJ2-3	CASSQTSGSITDTQYF
TRBV20-1	TRBJ1-2	CSARDLREGGYTF
TRBV12-5	TRBJ2-5	CASGLWTVQETQYF
TRBV7-9	TRBJ2-3	CASSGAREKGTDTQYF
TRBV5-1	TRBJ1-4	CASSSGQNEKLFF
TRBV6-6	TRBJ1-2	CASSYGGEGYTF
TRBV19	TRBJ1-4	CASSALGLGKLFF
TRBV6-2/TRBV6-3	TRBJ2-5	CASSYSSRETQYF
TRBV24-1	TRBJ2-1	CATSDFRDRDEQFF
TRBV6-5	TRBJ2-2	CASSPTGSGELFF
TRBV5-1	TRBJ2-3	CASSGDGGPADTQYF
TRBV29-1	TRBJ2-2	CSVDKGGGNTGELFF
TRBV7-9	TRBJ2-1	CASGDGTFFYNEQFF
TRBV5-1	TRBJ2-1	CASSWAPLLAGEQGGEQFF
TRBV29-1	TRBJ2-7	CSADDRGGEQYF
TRBV7-9	TRBJ2-3	CASSPRVSTQYF
TRBV12-3/TRBV12-4	TRBJ2-5	CASSLRDRGRSETQYF
TRBV5-1	TRBJ2-5	CASSPEHGTGPALAVQETQYF
TRBV29-1	TRBJ2-1	CSVKLHGGGPVDEQFF
TRBV20-1	TRBJ1-5	CSARERRGDSNQPQHF
TRBV29-1	TRBJ2-1	CSVEPPSGRAYEQFF
TRBV7-9	TRBJ2-4	CASSLGRTSTQYF
TRBV6-5	TRBJ2-6	CASSYSDSGANVLTF
TRBV20-1	TRBJ1-1	CSARRDRRLTTNTEAFF
TRBV12-3/TRBV12-4	TRBJ2-1	CASMGLAGGPSSYNEQFF
TRBV29-1	TRBJ2-4	CSVIGDVANIQYF
TRBV30	TRBJ2-7	CAWSVISKPYEQYF
TRBV7-2	TRBJ2-5	CASSLDRIGVSETQYF
TRBV6-5	TRBJ2-7	CASSYRGSGDEQYF
TRBV5-1	TRBJ2-7	CASSLGSGLATGEQYF
TRBV7-9	TRBJ2-5	CASSPPGYGVETQYF
TRBV12-3/TRBV12-4	TRBJ2-1	CASSFQVPSDEQFF
TRBV20-1	TRBJ1-6	CSALDGQGMYNSPLHF
TRBV12-3/TRBV12-4	TRBJ1-3	CASSFQGITGNTIYF
TRBV12-3/TRBV12-4	TRBJ2-2	CASSLRSLAGNTGELFF
TRBV11-2	TRBJ2-7	CASSYNRGTIYEQYF
TRBV27	TRBJ2-3	CASSLSGRVGDTQYF
TRBV19	TRBJ1-1	CASSSSHNTEAFF
TRBV5-4	TRBJ1-2	CASARVDYGYTF
TRBV10-3	TRBJ1-6	CAISESGDFTLHF
TRBV14	TRBJ2-5	CASSQNRDSQYF
TRBV15	TRBJ2-5	CATSRDRGLAGETQYF
TRBV4-1	TRBJ2-1	CASSQYAEKFF
TRBV28	TRBJ2-4	CASIDSKNIQYF
TRBV15	TRBJ2-3	CATSGNSENDFTDTQYF
TRBV7-2	TRBJ2-7	CASSGLAGGHPSLEQYF
TRBV6-4	TRBJ2-7	CASSELSSVGEQYF